This TCR beta chain comes out of a study of shared clonotypes between healthy human individuals. Study-level information: For every donor, three CD4 naive, three CD4 memory, two CD8 naive and one CD8 memory plates were used. Regarding the study as a whole: Naive CD4 clonotypes overlapped across several donors at approximately 4.5%. Enrolling few donors narrowed the genetic and exposure-history diversity that was represented.

Deep-level running was used for the assay. The protocol was immunoSEQ multiplex PCR, while the TCRdb copy is restricted to in-frame clones and leaves out a portion. The sample carries some 2,100,000 clones, about 93% recorded once. This clone was seen once. Its matching antigen is unknown. CD45RO-negative cells were positively selected for CCR7, leaving out terminally differentiated effector memory CD45RA+ cells. This CDR3 comprises 16 residues. Losses at the gene ends were 2 bases for V and 5 bases for J; bases not matched to a gene: 8. Per the germline V gene, CDR1 is SGHAT and CDR2 is FQNNGV. The specimen was naive CD8+ T cells from PBMCs. This rearrangement joins TRBV11-2 to TRBJ2-5; 10 nucleotides align to TRBD2. The sequence came from a man younger than 35 in good health. Some clones in this sample may be carry-over from other donors' samples. The CDR3 sequence is CASSLFQREGRETQYF. The CDR3 DNA reads as TGTGCCAGCAGCTTATTCCAGCGGGAGGGCCGGGAGACCCAGTACTTC.